The clone carrying this T cell receptor beta chain was seen many times. Its target is unknown. There are 12 residues in the CDR3. Per germline, CDR1 DFQATT and CDR2 SNEGSKA (reference sequence). The CDR3 regions of TCR beta were amplified from RNA transcripts. First-round RT-PCR targeting the TCR CDR3 was performed with the HTBI primer set. TCRdb re-analysed the multiplex PCR reads in MiXCR, keeping a single row per CDR3 protein. Among fewer than 250,000 distinct CDR3 sequences listed, 16% were seen once. Duration under 3 months, a NOSPECS grade of at least 4, and a Clinical Activity Score of at least 3 characterized the ophthalmopathy patients. Patients having uncontrolled infection, another autoimmune disease, pregnancy or lactation were not included. This entry belongs to a study of T cells in Graves' hyperthyroidism and ophthalmopathy. Points from the study as a whole: Also found in blood were most expanded thyroid clonotypes above 0.001. Separating ophthalmopathy from stable hyperthyroidism was achieved by a 13 V-J model.

The sequenced sample consisted of blood. The sequence came from a woman aged 18-29 years with Graves' ophthalmopathy. The chain carries TRBV20-1 and TRBJ1-6; the D is unclear. CDR3 loop: CSVGGMYSPLHF. As DNA, the CDR3 is TGCAGCGTAGGAGGGATGTATTCACCCCTCCACTTT.